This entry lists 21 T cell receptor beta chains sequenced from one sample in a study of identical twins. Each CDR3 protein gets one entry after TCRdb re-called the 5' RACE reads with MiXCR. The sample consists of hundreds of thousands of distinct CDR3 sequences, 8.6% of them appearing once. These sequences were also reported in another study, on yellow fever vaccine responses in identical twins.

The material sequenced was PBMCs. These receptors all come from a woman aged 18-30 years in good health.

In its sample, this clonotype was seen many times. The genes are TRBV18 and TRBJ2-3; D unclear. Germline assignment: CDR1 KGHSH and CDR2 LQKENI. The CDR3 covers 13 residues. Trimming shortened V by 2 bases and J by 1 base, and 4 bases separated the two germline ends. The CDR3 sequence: CASSPFRTDTQYF. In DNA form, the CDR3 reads TGTGCCAGCTCACCATTCCGCACAGATACGCAGTATTTT.

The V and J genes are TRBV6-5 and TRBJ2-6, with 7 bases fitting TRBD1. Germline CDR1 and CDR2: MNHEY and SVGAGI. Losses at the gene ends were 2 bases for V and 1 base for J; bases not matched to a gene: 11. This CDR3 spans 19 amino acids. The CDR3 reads CASSYRTPNRGSGANVLTF. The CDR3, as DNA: TGTGCCAGCAGTTACCGTACCCCCAACAGGGGATCTGGGGCCAACGTCCTGACTTTC.

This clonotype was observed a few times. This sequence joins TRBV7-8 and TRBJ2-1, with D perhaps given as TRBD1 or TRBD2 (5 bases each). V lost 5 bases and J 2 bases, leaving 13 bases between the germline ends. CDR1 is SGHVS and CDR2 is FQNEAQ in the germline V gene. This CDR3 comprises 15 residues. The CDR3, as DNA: TGTGCCAGCAGCCTGGACCTGGGGGCCTACAATGAGCAGTTCTTC. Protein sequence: CASSLDLGAYNEQFF.

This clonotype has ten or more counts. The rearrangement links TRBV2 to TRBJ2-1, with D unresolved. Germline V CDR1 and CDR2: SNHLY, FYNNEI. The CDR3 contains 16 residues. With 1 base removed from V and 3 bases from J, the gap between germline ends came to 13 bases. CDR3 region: CASSEVHVRYYNEQFF. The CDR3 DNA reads TGTGCCAGCAGTGAAGTACACGTCAGGTACTACAATGAGCAGTTCTTC. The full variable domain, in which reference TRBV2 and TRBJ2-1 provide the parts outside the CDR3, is EPEVTQTPSHQVTQMGQEVILRCVPISNHLYFYWYRQILGQKVEFLVSFYNNEISEKSEIFDDQFSVERPDGSNFTLKIRSTKLEDSAMYFCASSEVHVRYYNEQFFGPGTRLTVL.

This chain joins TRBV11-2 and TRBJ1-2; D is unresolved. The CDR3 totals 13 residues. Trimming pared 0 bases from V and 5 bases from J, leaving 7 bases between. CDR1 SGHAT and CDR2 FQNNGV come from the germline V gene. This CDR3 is CASSLDPGYGYTF. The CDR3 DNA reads TGTGCCAGCAGCTTAGATCCCGGATATGGCTACACCTTC.

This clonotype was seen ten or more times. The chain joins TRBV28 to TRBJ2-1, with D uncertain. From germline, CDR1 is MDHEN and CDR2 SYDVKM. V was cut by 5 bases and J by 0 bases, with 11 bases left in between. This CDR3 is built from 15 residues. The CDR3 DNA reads TGTGCCAGCAGTCCTACTCCCAGCTCCTACAATGAGCAGTTCTTC. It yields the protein CASSPTPSSYNEQFF.

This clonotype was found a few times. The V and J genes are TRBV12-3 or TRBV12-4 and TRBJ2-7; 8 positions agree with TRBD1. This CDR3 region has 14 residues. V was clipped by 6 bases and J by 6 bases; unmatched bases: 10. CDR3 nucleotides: TGTGCCAGCAGACCGACAGGGGCCTCCGTCGAGCAGTACTTC. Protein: CASRPTGASVEQYF.

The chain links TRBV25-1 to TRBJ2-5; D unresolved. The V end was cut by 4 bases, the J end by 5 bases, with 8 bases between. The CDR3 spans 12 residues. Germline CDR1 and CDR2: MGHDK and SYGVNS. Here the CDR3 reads CASSVGRETQYF. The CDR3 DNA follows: TGTGCCAGCAGTGTAGGGCGGGAGACCCAGTACTTC.

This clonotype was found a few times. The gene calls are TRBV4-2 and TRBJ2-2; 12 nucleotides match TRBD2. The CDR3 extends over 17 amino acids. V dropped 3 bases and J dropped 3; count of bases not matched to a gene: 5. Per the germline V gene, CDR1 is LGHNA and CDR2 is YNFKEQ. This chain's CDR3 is CASSHPSGRADTGELFF. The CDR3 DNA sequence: TGTGCCAGCAGCCATCCTAGCGGGAGGGCCGACACCGGGGAGCTGTTTTTT.

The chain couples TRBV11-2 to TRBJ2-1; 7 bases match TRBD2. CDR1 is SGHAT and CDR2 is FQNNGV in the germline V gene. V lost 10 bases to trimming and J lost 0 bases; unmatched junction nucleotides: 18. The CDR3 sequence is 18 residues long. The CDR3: CATLGMGGKSSSYNEQFF. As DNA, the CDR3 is TGTGCCACCCTTGGAATGGGGGGGAAAAGTAGCTCCTACAATGAGCAGTTCTTC.

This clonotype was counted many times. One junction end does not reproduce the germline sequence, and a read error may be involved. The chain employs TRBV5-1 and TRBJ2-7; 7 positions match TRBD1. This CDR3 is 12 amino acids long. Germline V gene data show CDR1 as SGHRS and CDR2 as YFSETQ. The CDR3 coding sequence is TGTGCCAGCTCGGGACAGTCCTACGAGCAGTACTTC. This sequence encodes CASSGQSYEQYF.

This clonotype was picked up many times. Here the CDR3 reads CASSVGGQGYEQYF. CDR3 in DNA: TGTGCCAGCAGCGTAGGGGGACAGGGTTACGAGCAGTACTTC. The chain employs TRBV9 and TRBJ2-7; TRBD1 matches 9 bases. In germline, CDR1 is SGDLS, CDR2 YYNGEE. CDR3 length: 14 amino acids. Trimming cost V 0 bases and J 4 bases; bases outside gene matches: 2. Looking up the rest from reference TRBV9 and TRBJ2-7 gives the full variable domain: DSGVTQTPKHLITATGQRVTLRCSPRSGDLSVYWYQQSLDQGLQFLIQYYNGEERAKGNILERFSAQQFPDLHSELNLSSLELGDSALYFCASSVGGQGYEQYFGPGTRLTVT.

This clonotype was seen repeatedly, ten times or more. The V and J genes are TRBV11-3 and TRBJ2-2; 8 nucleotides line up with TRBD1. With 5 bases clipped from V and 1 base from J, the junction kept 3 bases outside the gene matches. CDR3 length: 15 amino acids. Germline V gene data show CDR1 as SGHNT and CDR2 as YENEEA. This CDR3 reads CASSPGQGNTGELFF. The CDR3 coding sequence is TGTGCCAGCAGCCCCGGACAGGGGAACACCGGGGAGCTGTTTTTT.

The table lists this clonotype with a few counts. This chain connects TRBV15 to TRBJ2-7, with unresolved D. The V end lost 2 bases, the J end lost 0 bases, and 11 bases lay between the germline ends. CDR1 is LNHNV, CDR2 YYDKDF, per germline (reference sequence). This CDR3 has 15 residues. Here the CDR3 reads CATSRSRGFSYEQYF. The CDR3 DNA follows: TGTGCCACCAGCAGATCAAGAGGTTTCTCCTACGAGCAGTACTTC.

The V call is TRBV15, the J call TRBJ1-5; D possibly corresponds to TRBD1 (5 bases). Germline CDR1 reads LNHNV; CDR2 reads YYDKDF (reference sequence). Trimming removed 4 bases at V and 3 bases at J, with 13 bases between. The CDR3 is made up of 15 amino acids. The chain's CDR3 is CATSTPGTVNQPQHF. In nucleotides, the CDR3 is TGTGCCACCAGCACCCCCGGGACGGTCAATCAGCCCCAGCATTTT.

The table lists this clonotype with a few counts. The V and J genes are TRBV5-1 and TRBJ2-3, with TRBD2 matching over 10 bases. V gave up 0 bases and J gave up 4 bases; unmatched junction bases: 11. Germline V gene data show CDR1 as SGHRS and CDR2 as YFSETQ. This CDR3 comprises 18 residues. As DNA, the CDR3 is TGCGCCAGCAGCTTGGTTCTAGCGGGGGCCGGCATATCAGATACGCAGTATTTT. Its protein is CASSLVLAGAGISDTQYF.

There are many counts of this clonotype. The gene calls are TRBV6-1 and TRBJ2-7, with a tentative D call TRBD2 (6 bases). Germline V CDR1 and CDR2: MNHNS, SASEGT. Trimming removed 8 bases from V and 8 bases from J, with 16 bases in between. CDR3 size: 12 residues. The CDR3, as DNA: TGTGCCAGCGGCGGGACGTTAATGAAGCAGTACTTC. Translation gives CASGGTLMKQYF.

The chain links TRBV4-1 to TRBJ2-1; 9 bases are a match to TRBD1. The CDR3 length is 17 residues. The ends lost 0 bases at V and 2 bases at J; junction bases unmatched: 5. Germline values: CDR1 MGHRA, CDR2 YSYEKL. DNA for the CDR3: TGCGCCAGCAGCCAAGATGGTACAGGGGGCGCCTACAATGAGCAGTTCTTC. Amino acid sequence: CASSQDGTGGAYNEQFF.

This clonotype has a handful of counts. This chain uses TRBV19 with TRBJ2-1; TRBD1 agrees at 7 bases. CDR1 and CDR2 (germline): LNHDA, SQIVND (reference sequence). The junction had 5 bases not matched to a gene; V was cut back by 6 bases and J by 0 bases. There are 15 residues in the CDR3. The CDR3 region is CASRADRSSYNEQFF. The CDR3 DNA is TGTGCCAGTAGGGCGGACAGGAGCTCCTACAATGAGCAGTTCTTC.

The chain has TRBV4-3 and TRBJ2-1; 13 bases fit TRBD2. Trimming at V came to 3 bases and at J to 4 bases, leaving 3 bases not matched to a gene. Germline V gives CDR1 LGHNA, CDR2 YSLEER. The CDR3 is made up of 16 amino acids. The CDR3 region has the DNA TGCGCCAGCAGCCAGGGACTAGCGGGATCTTACAATGAGCAGTTCTTC. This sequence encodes CASSQGLAGSYNEQFF.

CDR3 in amino acids: CSARSWRDEQYF. The CDR3 nucleotides are TGCAGTGCTAGATCCTGGAGGGACGAGCAGTACTTC. The V call is TRBV20-1, the J call TRBJ2-7; tentative D call: TRBD2 (6 bases). From germline, CDR1 is DFQATT and CDR2 SNEGSKA (reference sequence). Trimming removed 2 bases at V and 5 bases at J, with 10 bases between. The length of the CDR3 is 12 residues.